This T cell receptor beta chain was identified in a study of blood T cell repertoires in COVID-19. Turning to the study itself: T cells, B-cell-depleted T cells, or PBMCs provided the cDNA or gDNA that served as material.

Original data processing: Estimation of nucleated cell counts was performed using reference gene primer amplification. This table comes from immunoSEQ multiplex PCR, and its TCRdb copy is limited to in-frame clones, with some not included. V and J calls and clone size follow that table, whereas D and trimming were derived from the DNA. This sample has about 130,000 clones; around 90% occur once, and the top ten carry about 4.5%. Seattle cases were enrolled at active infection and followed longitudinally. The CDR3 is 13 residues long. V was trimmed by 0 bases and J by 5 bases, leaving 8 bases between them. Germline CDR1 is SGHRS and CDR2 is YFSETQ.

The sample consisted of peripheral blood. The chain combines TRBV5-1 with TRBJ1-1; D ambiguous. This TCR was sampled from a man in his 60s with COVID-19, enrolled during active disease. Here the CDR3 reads CASSLERVTEAFF. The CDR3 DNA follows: TGCGCCAGCAGCTTGGAGAGGGTGACTGAAGCTTTCTTT.